This T cell receptor (beta chain) came from a study of blood T cell repertoires in COVID-19. As for the study in general: Sites across the United States, Italy and Spain contributed samples from acute and convalescent COVID-19. From T cells, B-cell-depleted T cells, or PBMCs came the material, which was cDNA or gDNA.

As originally analysed: Nucleated cell counts were estimated from reference gene primer amplification. Profiling relied on immunoSEQ multiplex PCR, and the TCRdb table lists in-frame clones only, not all of them. That table gives V, J and clone size, and the DNA gave D and trimming. The sample lists about 39,000 clones, 80% to 95% occurring once. The CDR3 is 14 residues long. V was cut by 1 base and J by 6 bases, with 13 bases left in between. Germline values: CDR1 SGHTA, CDR2 FQGNSA. Sequencing was performed on peripheral blood. The sequence derives from a man in his forties or fifties with active COVID-19. The chain couples TRBV7-2 to TRBJ2-7; tentatively, D is TRBD1 (5 bases). The CDR3 protein is CASSLVGRVGEQYF. The CDR3 nucleotides read TGTGCCAGCAGCTTAGTAGGCAGGGTTGGCGAGCAGTACTTC.